The 29 T cell receptor beta chains presented below share a single source sample, sequenced in a study of blood T cell repertoires in COVID-19. Clones were sequenced by immunoSEQ multiplex PCR, and TCRdb holds only the in-frame ones, with some missing. The table shows 45,000 to 60,000 clones, with 65% to 85% occurring only once. Sequences were obtained from peripheral blood. The receptors were sampled from a man older than 75 with COVID-19, enrolled during active disease.

This clone was detected once. The J gene is TRBJ2-3, the V gene TRBV19, with 11 bases lining up with TRBD2. Looked up from germline, CDR1 is LNHDA and CDR2 is SQIVND (reference sequence). With 1 base clipped from V and 6 bases from J, the junction kept 9 bases outside the gene matches. The CDR3 spans 17 residues. Here the CDR3 DNA reads TGTGCCAGTAGTATAGTCGGGACTAGCGGACCCCGGGATACGCAGTATTTT. Translating it yields CASSIVGTSGPRDTQYF.

The rearrangement uses TRBV6-2 or TRBV6-3 and TRBJ2-5; D call uncertain. The CDR3 runs 11 residues. CDR1 MNHEY and CDR2 SVGEGT come from the germline V gene. V was shortened by 6 bases and J by 7 bases, with 9 bases between the two germline ends. In DNA, the CDR3 is TGTGCCAGCAGCCCACTCGGGACCCAGTACTTC. It codes for CASSPLGTQYF.

This rearrangement joins TRBV7-9 to TRBJ1-4; 7 positions agree with TRBD1. The CDR3 spans 14 residues. V shed 6 bases and J 5 bases; nucleotides not matched to a gene: 6. Per the germline V gene, CDR1 is SEHNR and CDR2 is FQNEAQ (reference sequence). The CDR3 region is CASSRDSSNEKLFF. For the CDR3, the DNA is TGTGCCAGCAGTCGGGACAGCTCAAATGAAAAACTGTTTTTT.

This clone occurred once. The chain joins TRBV6-2 or TRBV6-3 to TRBJ2-7, with D possibly TRBD1 on 5 matching bases. This CDR3 is built from 16 residues. The V gene lost 2 bases and the J gene lost 2 bases, with 16 bases spanning the gap. Germline assignment: CDR1 MNHEY and CDR2 SVGEGT. In DNA form, the CDR3 reads TGTGCCAGCAGTTACCGTCTACAGGAGACCCCCTACGAGCAGTACGTC. Amino acids: CASSYRLQETPYEQYV.

This clone was observed once. The chain employs TRBV27 and TRBJ1-5, with TRBD1 matching 8 bases. The CDR3 totals 17 residues. The V segment lost 5 bases and the J segment 1 base; nucleotides outside the gene matches: 10. Germline V CDR1 and CDR2: MNHEY, SMNVEV (reference sequence). As DNA, the CDR3 is TGTGCCAGCAGTCCCGGACAGGGAGGAGGGAGCAATCAGCCCCAGCATTTT. Its protein product is CASSPGQGGGSNQPQHF.

The CDR3 sequence: CASSPRGQGSGANVLTF. The CDR3 region has the DNA TGTGCCAGCTCACCACGGGGACAGGGCTCTGGGGCCAACGTCCTGACTTTC. V and J are TRBV18 and TRBJ2-6, with 9 bases fitting TRBD1. The CDR3 is 17 residues long. The V gene end was trimmed by 1 base and the J gene end by 0 bases; junction bases not matched to a gene: 1. The germline V gene has CDR1 KGHSH and CDR2 LQKENI.

The chain has TRBV3-1 (or the pseudogene TRBV3-2) and TRBJ2-2; 13 bases match TRBD2. This CDR3 contains 17 residues. Trimming removed 8 bases from V and 1 base from J; junction bases left unmatched: 7. Germline V gene data show CDR1 as LGHDT and CDR2 as YNNKEL (reference sequence). CDR3 sequence reads: CASQLAGGVGNTGELFF. CDR3 nucleotides: TGTGCCAGCCAACTAGCGGGAGGGGTCGGGAACACCGGGGAGCTGTTTTTT.

The chain employs TRBV4-3 and TRBJ1-1, with D unresolved. Trimming pared 4 bases from V and 0 bases from J, leaving 18 bases between. CDR1 LGHNA and CDR2 YSLEER come from the germline V gene. The CDR3 runs 17 residues. The CDR3 is CASSPSHPEGVNTEAFF. The DNA for the CDR3 is TGCGCCAGCAGCCCATCTCACCCCGAGGGTGTGAACACTGAAGCTTTCTTT.

The genes are TRBV19 and TRBJ1-2; 8 bases are shared with TRBD1. Looked up from germline, CDR1 is LNHDA and CDR2 is SQIVND (reference sequence). This CDR3 region has 17 residues. V dropped 2 bases and J dropped 1; count of bases not matched to a gene: 9. The CDR3 region is CASSISRSGGDNYGYTF. CDR3 DNA: TGTGCCAGTAGTATATCCCGGTCAGGGGGCGATAACTATGGCTACACCTTC. The full variable domain, its missing parts supplied by reference TRBV19 and TRBJ1-2, is DGGITQSPKYLFRKEGQNVTLSCEQNLNHDAMYWYRQDPGQGLRLIYYSQIVNDFQKGDIAEGYSVSREKKESFPLTVTSAQKNPTAFYLCASSISRSGGDNYGYTFGSGTRLTVV.

This chain's CDR3 is CASSFRPSGGPYNEQFF. CDR3 coding DNA: TGTGCCAGCAGCTTTCGGCCTAGCGGGGGCCCCTACAATGAGCAGTTCTTC. V gene TRBV11-2 combines with J gene TRBJ2-1; 10 bases are shared with TRBD2. The CDR3 totals 17 residues. The germline gives CDR1 SGHAT, CDR2 FQNNGV. V shed 3 bases and J 2 bases; nucleotides not matched to a gene: 7. Using reference TRBV11-2 and TRBJ2-1 for the parts outside the CDR3, the full variable domain is EAGVAQSPRYKIIEKRQSVAFWCNPISGHATLYWYQQILGQGPKLLIQFQNNGVVDDSQLPKDRFSAERLKGVDSTLKIQPAKLEDSAVYLCASSFRPSGGPYNEQFFGPGTRLTVL.

The V gene is TRBV5-1, the J gene TRBJ1-1; 12 bases map to TRBD1. Germline V gene lookup returns CDR1 SGHRS and CDR2 YFSETQ. The J segment lost 1 base and the V segment lost 1 base, leaving 17 bases of the junction unmatched. This CDR3 has 21 amino acids. The CDR3 DNA sequence: TGCGCCAGCAGCTTGAAAAAATGGGCGGGACAGGGGGCGTCGTGGAACACTGAAGCTTTCTTT. As protein: CASSLKKWAGQGASWNTEAFF.

The chain uses TRBV7-3 and TRBJ1-1; no clear D. CDR1 SGHTA and CDR2 FQGTGA come from the germline V gene. There are 13 residues in the CDR3. V lost 5 bases and J lost 1, with 8 bases in between. The CDR3 loop is CASSAQQNTEAFF. The CDR3 nucleotides read TGTGCCAGCAGCGCACAACAGAACACTGAAGCTTTCTTT.

V is TRBV18 and J is TRBJ1-5; 8 nucleotides agree with TRBD1. Looked up from germline, CDR1 is KGHSH and CDR2 is LQKENI. This CDR3 region has 15 residues. The J segment lost 8 bases and the V segment lost 4 bases, leaving 10 bases of the junction unmatched. The CDR3 region has the DNA TGTGCCAGCTCACAGAATCCAGGGGGCGGGGAGCCCCAGCATTTT. This gives the protein CASSQNPGGGEPQHF.

The chain carries TRBV5-4 and TRBJ2-3; 8 bases map to TRBD2. The ends lost 5 bases at V and 5 bases at J; junction bases unmatched: 13. This CDR3 comprises 16 residues. The germline gives CDR1 SGHNT, CDR2 YYREEE (reference sequence). The CDR3 nucleotides are TGTGCCAGCAGTCGCGGACTGCCCCTAGCGGGAGATACGCAGTATTTT. It translates to CASSRGLPLAGDTQYF. Filled out from reference TRBV5-4 and TRBJ2-3, the complete variable domain reads ETGVTQSPTHLIKTRGQQVTLRCSSQSGHNTVSWYQQALGQGPQFIFQYYREEENGRGNFPPRFSGLQFPNYSSELNVNALELDDSALYLCASSRGLPLAGDTQYFGPGTRLTVL.

The chain combines TRBV5-1 with TRBJ1-6; 11 bases are shared with TRBD1. In germline, CDR1 is SGHRS, CDR2 YFSETQ. The CDR3 loop spans 15 amino acids. V was pared by 4 bases and J by 14 bases, with 11 bases of the junction left unmatched. The CDR3 coding sequence is TGCGCCAGCAGCCGCGAGGGACAGGGGGTTTGGACCCTCCACTTT. This codes for CASSREGQGVWTLHF.

This clone was recorded a few times. This chain connects TRBV7-6 to TRBJ2-5; perhaps TRBD1 as D (7 bases). The germline gives CDR1 SGHVS, CDR2 FNYEAQ. The V end was cut by 4 bases, the J end by 2 bases, with 17 bases between. The CDR3 length is 16 residues. The CDR3 nucleotides are TGTGCCAGCAGCTCCCGGGGGCAGGGGGGTCAAGAGACCCAGTACTTC. It codes for CASSSRGQGGQETQYF.

The rearrangement uses TRBV7-2 and TRBJ1-1, with 7 bases matching TRBD1. CDR3 length: 15 residues. Germline V gene data show CDR1 as SGHTA and CDR2 as FQGNSA. V lost 5 bases and J lost 4; bases outside the gene matches: 10. In nucleotides, the CDR3 is TGTGCCAGCAGCCCACAACAGGGGCGGTCCACTGAAGCTTTCTTT. It specifies CASSPQQGRSTEAFF.

V is TRBV27 and J is TRBJ2-4, with 8 bases aligning to TRBD2. V shed 5 bases, J shed 3 bases, and the junction held 6 bases outside the gene matches. Germline V CDR1 and CDR2: MNHEY, SMNVEV (reference sequence). The CDR3 length is 15 residues. Here the CDR3 reads CASSKAGVLKNIQYF. CDR3 bases: TGTGCCAGCAGTAAAGCGGGAGTACTCAAAAACATTCAGTACTTC.

V and J are TRBV9 and TRBJ2-6; a possible D gene is TRBD2 (6 bases). Trimming left V 2 bases short and J 2 bases short, with 11 bases between. Germline values: CDR1 SGDLS, CDR2 YYNGEE. The CDR3 totals 16 residues. This chain's CDR3 is CASSVAGGAGANVLTF. In DNA form, the CDR3 reads TGTGCCAGCAGCGTCGCAGGAGGGGCTGGGGCCAACGTCCTGACTTTC.

Notes on this clone: The germline gene is not matched at one end of the junction; a read error may be the cause. This chain uses TRBV10-3 with TRBJ1-2, with D maybe TRBD1 (6 bases). Germline V gene sequence: CDR1 ENHRY, CDR2 SYGVKD. The CDR3 contains 14 residues. The CDR3 DNA is TGTGCCATCACTGAGGACAGTGCTAACTATGGCTACACCTTC. Its protein product is CAITEDSANYGYTF.

The CDR3: CASKYSGFFTDEQFF. The DNA of the CDR3 is TGCGCCAGCAAATATAGCGGGTTTTTTACCGATGAGCAGTTCTTC. This chain uses TRBV10-2 with TRBJ2-1; 7 nucleotides match TRBD2. The V segment lost 7 bases and the J segment 8 bases; nucleotides outside the gene matches: 14. The germline gives CDR1 WSHSY, CDR2 SAAADI. The CDR3 loop spans 15 amino acids.

The chain links TRBV19 to TRBJ2-4; TRBD2 might be the D (5 bases). Germline V gene lookup returns CDR1 LNHDA and CDR2 SQIVND (reference sequence). The V and J ends lost 4 bases and 6 bases respectively, with 10 bases between them. The CDR3 sequence is 13 residues long. CDR3 loop: CASSTSRGNIQYF. CDR3 nucleotides: TGTGCCAGTAGTACGAGCCGGGGAAACATTCAGTACTTC.

The J gene is TRBJ1-1, the V gene TRBV5-1; tentative D call: TRBD1 (5 bases). The CDR3 consists of 13 residues. Between the trimmed V and J ends, which lost 5 bases and 4 bases, there was a span of 12 bases. Germline V gene data show CDR1 as SGHRS and CDR2 as YFSETQ. CDR3 sequence reads: CASSRGSGTEAFF. CDR3 nucleotides: TGCGCCAGCAGTCGGGGGTCAGGCACTGAAGCTTTCTTT.

This rearrangement joins TRBV27 to TRBJ1-6; D not certain. From germline, CDR1 is MNHEY and CDR2 SMNVEV (reference sequence). This CDR3 is built from 16 residues. V lost 2 bases to trimming and J lost 8 bases, with 16 bases between them. The CDR3 sequence: CASSLNGESLDSPLHF. The CDR3 DNA sequence: TGTGCCAGCAGTTTAAATGGGGAGAGCCTAGATTCACCCCTCCACTTT.

The chain recombines TRBV3-1 (or the pseudogene TRBV3-2) with TRBJ1-1, with 8 nucleotides matching TRBD1. V lost 4 bases to trimming and J lost 1 base; unmatched junction nucleotides: 5. The CDR3 is 15 residues long. Germline V lookup: CDR1 LGHDT, CDR2 YNNKEL (reference sequence). This CDR3 is CASSLTGQGNTEAFF. As DNA, the CDR3 is TGTGCCAGCAGCCTCACCGGACAGGGGAACACTGAAGCTTTCTTT.

This chain links TRBV7-8 with TRBJ1-3; TRBD1 might be the D (5 bases). The ends were cut back, 5 bases at V and 3 bases at J, with 14 bases in the middle. The CDR3 sequence is 15 residues long. From germline, CDR1 is SGHVS and CDR2 FQNEAQ. This CDR3 reads CASSPGTLGGNTIYF. The CDR3 DNA sequence: TGTGCCAGCAGCCCAGGGACTTTGGGTGGAAACACCATATATTTT.

The chain carries TRBV11-3 and TRBJ1-1, with D perhaps TRBD1 (6 bases). The CDR3 spans 13 residues. CDR1 and CDR2 from the germline V gene are SGHNT and YENEEA. The ends were cut back, 5 bases at V and 3 bases at J, with 10 bases in the middle. CDR3 sequence reads: CASSANRDTEAFF. In DNA form, the CDR3 reads TGTGCCAGCAGCGCAAACAGGGACACTGAAGCTTTCTTT.

The chain is built from TRBV6-4 and TRBJ2-1; no firm D call. Germline CDR1 MRHNA, CDR2 SNTAGT. This CDR3 has 15 amino acids. The ends were cut back, 6 bases at V and 6 bases at J, with 18 bases in the middle. Written as DNA, the CDR3 is TGTGCCAGCAGGAGGAGTTTTGTGGGTGTCAATGAGCAGTTCTTC. Translating it yields CASRRSFVGVNEQFF.

The chain carries TRBV7-2 and TRBJ2-7; 9 bases agree with TRBD1. The germline V gene encodes CDR1 SGHTA and CDR2 FQGNSA. This CDR3 has 15 amino acids. The V segment lost 0 bases and the J segment 3 bases; nucleotides outside the gene matches: 3. CDR3 sequence (DNA): TGTGCCAGCAGCTTAGCCGGGACAGGGTACTACGAGCAGTACGTC. Translated, it gives CASSLAGTGYYEQYV.